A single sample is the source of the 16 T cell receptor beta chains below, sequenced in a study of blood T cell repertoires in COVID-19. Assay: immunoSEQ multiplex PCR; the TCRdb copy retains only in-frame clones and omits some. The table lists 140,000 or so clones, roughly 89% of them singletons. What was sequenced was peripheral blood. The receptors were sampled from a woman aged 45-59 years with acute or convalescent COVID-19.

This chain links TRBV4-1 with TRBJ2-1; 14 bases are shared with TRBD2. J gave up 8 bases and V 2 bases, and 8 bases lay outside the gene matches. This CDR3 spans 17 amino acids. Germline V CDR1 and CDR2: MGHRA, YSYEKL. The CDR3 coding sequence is TGCGCCAGCAGCCAACTCGGACTAGCGGGGGGAATCTATGAGCAGTTCTTC. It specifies CASSQLGLAGGIYEQFF.

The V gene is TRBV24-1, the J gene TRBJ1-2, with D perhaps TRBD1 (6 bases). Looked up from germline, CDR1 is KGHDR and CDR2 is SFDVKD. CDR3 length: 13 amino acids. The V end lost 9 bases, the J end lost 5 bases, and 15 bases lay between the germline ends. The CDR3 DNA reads TGTGCCACCTCTAGGACAGAGAATTATGGCTACACCTTC. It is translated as CATSRTENYGYTF.

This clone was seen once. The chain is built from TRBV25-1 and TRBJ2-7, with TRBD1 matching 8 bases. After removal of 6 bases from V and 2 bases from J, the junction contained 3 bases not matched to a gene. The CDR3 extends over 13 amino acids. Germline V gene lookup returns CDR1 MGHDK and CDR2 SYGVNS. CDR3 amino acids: CASRRGQAYEQYF. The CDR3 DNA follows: TGTGCCAGCAGGAGGGGACAGGCCTACGAGCAGTACTTC.

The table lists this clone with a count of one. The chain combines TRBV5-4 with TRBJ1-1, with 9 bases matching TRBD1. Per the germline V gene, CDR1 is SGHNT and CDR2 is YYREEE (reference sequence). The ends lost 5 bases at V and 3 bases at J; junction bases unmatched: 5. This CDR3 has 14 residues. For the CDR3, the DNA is TGTGCCAGCAGTTCCGACAGGGGGTACACTGAAGCTTTCTTT. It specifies CASSSDRGYTEAFF.

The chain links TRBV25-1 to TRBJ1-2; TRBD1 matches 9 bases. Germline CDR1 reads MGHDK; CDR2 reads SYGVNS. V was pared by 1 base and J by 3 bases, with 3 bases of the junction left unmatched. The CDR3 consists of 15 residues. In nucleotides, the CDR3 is TGTGCCAGCAGTGAATCTACAGGGGGCCACTATGGCTACACCTTC. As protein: CASSESTGGHYGYTF.

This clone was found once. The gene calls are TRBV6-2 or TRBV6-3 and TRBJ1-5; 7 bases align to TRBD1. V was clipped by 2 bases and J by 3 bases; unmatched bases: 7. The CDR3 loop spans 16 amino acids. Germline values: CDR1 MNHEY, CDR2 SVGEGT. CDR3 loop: CASSYGPQGDNQPQHF. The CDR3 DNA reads TGTGCCAGCAGTTACGGACCTCAGGGGGACAATCAGCCCCAGCATTTT.

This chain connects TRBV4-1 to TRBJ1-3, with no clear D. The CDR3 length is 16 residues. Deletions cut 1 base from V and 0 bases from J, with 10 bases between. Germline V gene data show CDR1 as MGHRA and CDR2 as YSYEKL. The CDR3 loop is CASSQGWQSSGNTIYF. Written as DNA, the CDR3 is TGCGCCAGCAGCCAAGGTTGGCAAAGCTCTGGAAACACCATATATTTT.

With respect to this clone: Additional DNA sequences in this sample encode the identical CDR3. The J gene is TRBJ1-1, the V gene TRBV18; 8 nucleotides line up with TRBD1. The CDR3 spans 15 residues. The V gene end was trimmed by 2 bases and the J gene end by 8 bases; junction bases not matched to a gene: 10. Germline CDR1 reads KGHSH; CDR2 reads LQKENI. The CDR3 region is CASSPRGQGASEAFF. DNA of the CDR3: TGTGCCAGCTCACCAAGGGGGCAGGGGGCTTCGGAAGCTTTCTTT.

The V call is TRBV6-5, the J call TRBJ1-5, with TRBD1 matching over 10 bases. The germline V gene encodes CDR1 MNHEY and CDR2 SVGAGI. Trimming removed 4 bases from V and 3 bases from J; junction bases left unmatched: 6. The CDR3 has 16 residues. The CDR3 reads CASSLDRGISNQPQHF. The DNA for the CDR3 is TGTGCCAGCAGTTTGGACAGGGGGATATCCAATCAGCCCCAGCATTTT.

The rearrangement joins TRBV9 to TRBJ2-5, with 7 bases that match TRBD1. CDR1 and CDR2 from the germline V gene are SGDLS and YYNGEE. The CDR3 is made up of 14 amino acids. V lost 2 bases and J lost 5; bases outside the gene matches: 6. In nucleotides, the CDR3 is TGTGCCAGCAGCGTCGGGACAGTATCCGAGACCCAGTACTTC. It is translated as CASSVGTVSETQYF.

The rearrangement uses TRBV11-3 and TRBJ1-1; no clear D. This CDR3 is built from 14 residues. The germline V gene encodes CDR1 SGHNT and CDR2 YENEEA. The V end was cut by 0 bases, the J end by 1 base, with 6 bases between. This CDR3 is CASSLDSGNTEAFF. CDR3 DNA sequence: TGTGCCAGCAGCTTAGATTCAGGGAACACTGAAGCTTTCTTT.

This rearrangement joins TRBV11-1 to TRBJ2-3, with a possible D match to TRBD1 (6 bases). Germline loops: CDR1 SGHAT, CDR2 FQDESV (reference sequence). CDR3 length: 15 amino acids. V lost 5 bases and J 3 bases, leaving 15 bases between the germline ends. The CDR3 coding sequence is TGTGCCAGCAGCCGGGACATTGCCGGGACAGATACGCAGTATTTT. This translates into CASSRDIAGTDTQYF. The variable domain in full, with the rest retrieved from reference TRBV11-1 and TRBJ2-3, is EAEVAQSPRYKITEKSQAVAFWCDPISGHATLYWYRQILGQGPELLVQFQDESVVDDSQLPKDRFSAERLKGVDSTLKIQPAELGDSAMYLCASSRDIAGTDTQYFGPGTRLTVL.

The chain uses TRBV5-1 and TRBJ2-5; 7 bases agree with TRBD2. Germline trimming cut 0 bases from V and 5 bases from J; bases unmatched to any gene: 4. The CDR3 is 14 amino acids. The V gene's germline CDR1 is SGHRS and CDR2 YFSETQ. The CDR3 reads CASSLAGGTETQYF. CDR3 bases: TGCGCCAGCAGCTTGGCGGGAGGAACGGAGACCCAGTACTTC. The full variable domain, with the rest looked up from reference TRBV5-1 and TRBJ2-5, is KAGVTQTPRYLIKTRGQQVTLSCSPISGHRSVSWYQQTPGQGLQFLFEYFSETQRNKGNFPGRFSGRQFSNSRSEMNVSTLELGDSALYLCASSLAGGTETQYFGPGTRLLVL.

The DNA for the CDR3 is TGTGCCAGCAGTGAAGAGCCGAGGCCTGGAAACACCATATATTTT. The encoded protein is CASSEEPRPGNTIYF. The chain recombines TRBV6-1 with TRBJ1-3; D is undetermined. The CDR3 covers 15 residues. Trimming took off 1 base at V and 2 bases at J, with 9 bases between the two ends. Germline V gene sequence: CDR1 MNHNS, CDR2 SASEGT.

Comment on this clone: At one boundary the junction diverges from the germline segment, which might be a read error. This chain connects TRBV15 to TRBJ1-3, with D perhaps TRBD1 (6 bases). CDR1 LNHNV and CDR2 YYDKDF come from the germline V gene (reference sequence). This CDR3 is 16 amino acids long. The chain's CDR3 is CAASRDGAGVGNTIYF. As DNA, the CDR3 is TGTGCCGCCAGCAGAGATGGGGCAGGGGTTGGAAACACCATATATTTT.

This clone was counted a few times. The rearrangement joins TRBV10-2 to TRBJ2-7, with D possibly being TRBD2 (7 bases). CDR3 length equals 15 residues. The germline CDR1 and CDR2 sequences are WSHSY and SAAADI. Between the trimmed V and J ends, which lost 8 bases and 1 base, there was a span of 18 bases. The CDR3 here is CASGSGRGGSYEQYF. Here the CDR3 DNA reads TGCGCCAGCGGATCAGGGAGGGGGGGTTCCTACGAGCAGTACTTC.